This TCR beta chain was recorded in a study of vaccination and CD4 T cells after COVID-19. Study in general: Convalescent participants consisted of six males and four females, two being Hispanic. Stimulation of the cells used overlapping spike peptide pools from SARS-CoV-2 and from the common cold coronaviruses HCoV-NL63, HCoV-OC43 and HCoV-229E.

Turning to this clonotype: Its antigen remains unidentified.

Researchers used the Oncomine TCR Beta short-read assay to sequence DNA from cultured CD4+ T cells. A single record per CDR3 protein comes from TCRdb applying MiXCR to the PCR reads. This sample yields roughly 16,000 distinct CDR3 sequences, of which roughly 31% are seen a single time; less than 20% belongs to the top ten. Germline CDR1 reads WNHNN; CDR2 reads SYGVQD (reference sequence). This CDR3 contains 18 residues. The ends lost 9 bases at V and 0 bases at J; junction bases unmatched: 16. As to treatment: roughly 11-day PBMC culture with coronavirus spike peptide pools or control peptides (ViraFEST assay).

This TCR was sampled from a human donor with COVID-19. This chain connects TRBV10-1 to TRBJ1-4; 7 bases map to TRBD1. Specimen: cultured CD4+ T cells from blood. The CDR3 DNA reads TGCGCCAGACTGTCGGACAGGAAGAAAAGAGCAACTAATGAAAAACTGTTTTTT. Amino acid sequence: CARLSDRKKRATNEKLFF.